What follows describes a single T cell receptor beta chain. Its target antigen remains unknown. Within one base of it there is no much larger clone, and no base qualities were kept. This entry belongs to a study of shared clonotypes between healthy human individuals (dated by TCRdb to 2018 to 2020). With respect to the entire study: A few men and a couple of women, aged 18 to 49 years, made up the cohort. For each donor, CD4 naive and CD4 memory were each given three plates, CD8 naive was given two plates, and CD8 memory was given one plate. To estimate repertoire size and how much clonotypes are shared between individuals, the study performed deep sequencing of blood TCR repertoires from roughly five healthy adults. Libraries were prepared and TCR repertoires were sequenced by different laboratories using diverse techniques, in order to increase sequencing depth and limit assay-specific biases. Leukapheresis yielded between about 0.85 and 9 billion PBMCs per donor. What the work shows at the level of the full study, not this receptor alone: Compared with non-shared clonotypes, clonotypes shared by all four sorted-subset donors had higher generation probabilities. The genetic and exposure-history diversity represented was limited by the small number of donors. Naive subsets generally had larger estimated clonotype richness than memory subsets did. Sharing across a handful of donors was observed for about 5% of naive CD4, over 3% of naive CD8, over 2% of memory CD4, and roughly 0.4% of memory CD8 clonotypes. Incomplete sequencing was indicated by rarefaction of sorted-subset datasets, despite the large sequencing depth. Only blood was sampled, and tissue TCR repertoires likely differ from those in blood. Pairwise subsampling indicated that sequencing depth was expected to affect the degree of clonotype sharing among donors.

Using the deep immunoSEQ assay, TCR CDR3 regions were amplified from genomic DNA by multiplex PCR. For each cell subset, the extracted genomic DNA was distributed evenly across all wells of several immunoSEQ 96-well plates, and each plate served as one replicate. For sorted subsets, each replicate PCR was loaded with approximately 190 ng genomic DNA, equivalent to some 27,000 T cell genomes. Purified libraries were measured with a Qubit 3.0 fluorometer, size-checked on a Bioanalyzer 2100, and measured again with the KAPA Library Quantification kit. Every immunoSEQ 96-well plate was sequenced on a dedicated single-read 150-cycle Illumina NextSeq 550 flow cell. The original pipeline was this. Because the immunoSEQ output included only junctional sequences and no quality scores, the filtering could not be the same as the filtering used for full-length reads. To assign V/J genes and CDR3, sequences were annotated using PyIR, a Python wrapper for IgBLAST v1.9, with IMGT germline references. Reads were removed for weak V/J assignments (E-value above 1e-6), missing CDR3, stop codons, out-of-frame junctions, or ambiguous translated residues. V3J clonotypes were defined as sequences sharing an identical inferred V gene, J gene, and CDR3 amino acid sequence. To compute the percentage overlap between repertoires, the number of shared unique clonotypes was divided by the size of the smaller repertoire. Richness of each repertoire was evaluated using RTK rarefaction, the Chao1 estimator, and Recon v2.1 estimates of unobserved clonotypes. For all TCRbeta clonotypes obtained by the gDNA method from a handful of donors, generation probabilities were computed with OLGA. TCRdb retrieved this table from immuneACCESS and kept in-frame rearrangements only. Not all clones are present; in checked studies, unresolved V genes account for under half, and no reason is known for the remainder. For V, J and clone size, that table is used; D and trimming come from the DNA. This sample is represented by hundreds of thousands of clones; more than 75% of them were singletons. The top ten constitute 16% of the sample.

The donors were healthy, HIV-negative adults who had no recently reported acute infections or vaccinations. Only Caucasian adults living in Nashville, Tennessee, USA were represented among the donors. CD8 memory samples combined magnetically selected CD45RO+ cells with CCR7-negative CD45RA+ effector memory (TemRA) cells. After blood collection by leukapheresis, PBMCs were isolated using Ficoll-Histopaque density gradient centrifugation and then cryopreserved in the vapor phase of liquid nitrogen. Analytical flow cytometry was used to check the purity and quantity of every magnetically sorted T cell population. Genomic DNA was isolated from each sorted fraction and quantified by UV absorbance on a Nanodrop 2000c. Sequences were obtained from memory CD8+ T cells sorted from blood. Explained via the paper, the cell subset or site label denotes: CD45RO+ cells pooled with CCR7-negative TemRA cells. The receptor was derived from a man aged 18 to 29 in good health.

The base sequence is TGCGCCAGTCGCGAGGAAAGCACAGATACGCAGTATTTT. This encodes CASREESTDTQYF. The sequence is built from TRBV5-1 and TRBJ2-3; the D gene is not confidently resolved. V loses 8 bases, J loses 0 bases, and the germline ends lie 10 bases apart. Sequences SGHRS (CDR1) and YFSETQ (CDR2) are obtained from the germline V gene. From its cysteine to its phenylalanine, the CDR3 spans 13 amino acids. Of all the DNA, just the CDR3 is kept, 39 bases in frame from base 1.